These T cell receptor beta chains were read from a single sample in a study of blood T cells in healthy people across ages. TCRdb ran MiXCR on the 5' RACE reads and lists one entry per CDR3 protein. The sample consists of around 970,000 distinct CDR3 sequences, roughly 51% of them appearing once. Material: blood. The receptor set was obtained from a woman aged 55-75 years in good health. The CDR3 runs from the conserved cysteine through the conserved F or W. Each record gives: clone size, J gene, D gene, V gene, CDR3 DNA, CDR3 protein. D genes are given only for firm matches. Part of the rows lack a size; the others show once, few, many or a class for expanded clones.

size: .; J: TRBJ2-4; D: .; V: TRBV7-9; DNA: TGTGCCAGCAGCTTGCTCGACCCGGGGGCCATTCAGTACTTC; CDR3: CASSLLDPGAIQYF
size: few; J: TRBJ2-7; D: TRBD1; V: TRBV5-1; DNA: TGCGCCAGCAGTCGGACAGGGAGCGCCGAGCAGTACTTC; CDR3: CASSRTGSAEQYF
size: .; J: TRBJ1-1; D: .; V: TRBV7-2; DNA: TGTGCCAGCAGCTTTACAGGGATTGACGCTTTCTTT; CDR3: CASSFTGIDAFF
size: .; J: TRBJ2-5; D: .; V: TRBV7-8; DNA: TGTGCCAGCAGCCCTATCGGGGGCCGTGCTCAAGAGACCCAGTACTTC; CDR3: CASSPIGGRAQETQYF
size: .; J: TRBJ2-7; D: .; V: TRBV28; DNA: TGTGCCAGCAGTTTTTCCTCTAGGAGCTACGAGCAGTACTTC; CDR3: CASSFSSRSYEQYF
size: few; J: TRBJ2-7; D: TRBD2; V: TRBV11-2; DNA: TGTGCCAGCAGCTTAGATCCGGCTAGCGGGAGCTTGGGCGAGCAGTACTTC; CDR3: CASSLDPASGSLGEQYF
size: few; J: TRBJ2-1; D: TRBD1; V: TRBV5-1; DNA: TGCGCCAGCAGCTTGAGGGACAGCCACAATGAGCAGTTCTTC; CDR3: CASSLRDSHNEQFF
size: many; J: TRBJ2-7; D: .; V: TRBV12-3/TRBV12-4; DNA: TGTGCCAGCAGTTTTCTGGATGAGCAGTACTTC; CDR3: CASSFLDEQYF
size: .; J: TRBJ2-5; D: .; V: TRBV11-3; DNA: TGTGCCAGCAGCTTAGATCCGACAGCCAAGCAGTACTTC; CDR3: CASSLDPTAKQYF
size: .; J: TRBJ1-5; D: .; V: TRBV9; DNA: TGTGCCAGCAGCGTAGAGGCAGAACCTAGCAATCAGCCCCAGCATTTT; CDR3: CASSVEAEPSNQPQHF
size: .; J: TRBJ2-1; D: .; V: TRBV6-5; DNA: TGTGCCAGCAGTTACATTGGTGGGGGAAATGAGCAGTTCTTC; CDR3: CASSYIGGGNEQFF
size: .; J: TRBJ1-2; D: TRBD1; V: TRBV20-1; DNA: TGCAGTGCACCCGACAGGGGGGACTATGGCTACACCTTC; CDR3: CSAPDRGDYGYTF
size: .; J: TRBJ2-7; D: .; V: TRBV5-6; DNA: TGTGCCAGCAGCTTGGCCTGGGGGAGCCCTCACTACGAGCAGTACTTC; CDR3: CASSLAWGSPHYEQYF
size: .; J: TRBJ2-1; D: TRBD2; V: TRBV20-1; DNA: TGCAGTGCGCCAGGACTAGCGGGAGGGCCGGGGAATGAGCAGTTCTTC; CDR3: CSAPGLAGGPGNEQFF
size: .; J: TRBJ2-5; D: .; V: TRBV12-3/TRBV12-4; DNA: TGTGCCAGCAGTTTAATGTCAGGGAAGCAATACAATGAGCAGTACTTC; CDR3: CASSLMSGKQYNEQYF
size: few; J: TRBJ2-7; D: .; V: TRBV20-1; DNA: TGCAGTGCTAGACATCCCTTGGGGCACGCCTACGAGCAGTACTTC; CDR3: CSARHPLGHAYEQYF
size: .; J: TRBJ2-7; D: .; V: TRBV7-2; DNA: TGTGCCAGCAGCCCGAGGAGGGGAGTCTACAATGAGCAGTACTTC; CDR3: CASSPRRGVYNEQYF
size: .; J: TRBJ2-4; D: .; V: TRBV29-1; DNA: TGCAGCGTTGAAGATCGGGGTAAAAACATTCAGTACTTC; CDR3: CSVEDRGKNIQYF
size: few; J: TRBJ2-3; D: .; V: TRBV3-1; DNA: TGTGCCAGCAGCCGACAGAACACAGATACGCAGTATTTT; CDR3: CASSRQNTDTQYF
size: .; J: TRBJ2-7; D: TRBD2; V: TRBV6-5; DNA: TGTGCCAGCAGTCCAACCGTTAGCGGGAGGGCCTACGAGCAGTACTTC; CDR3: CASSPTVSGRAYEQYF
size: .; J: TRBJ2-5; D: .; V: TRBV30; DNA: TGTGCCTGGAGTGTGGAGCAAGAGACCCAGTACTTC; CDR3: CAWSVEQETQYF
size: few; J: TRBJ2-3; D: .; V: TRBV20-1; DNA: TGCAGTGCTACCCCCGGGACCCCAGATACGCAGTATTTT; CDR3: CSATPGTPDTQYF
size: .; J: TRBJ2-7; D: .; V: TRBV27; DNA: TGTGCCAGCAGTTCCGGGAACAATCGGAGGGCCCAGTACTTC; CDR3: CASSSGNNRRAQYF
size: few; J: TRBJ2-1; D: .; V: TRBV9; DNA: TGTGCCAGCAGCTTCGAGAGCGGGCCATACAATGAGCAGTTCTTC; CDR3: CASSFESGPYNEQFF
size: once; J: TRBJ2-2; D: TRBD2; V: TRBV7-6; DNA: TGTGCCAGCGGTCTAACTAGGCGGGAGGCCGGGGAGCTGTTTTTT; CDR3: CASGLTRREAGELFF
size: .; J: TRBJ2-7; D: TRBD1; V: TRBV4-3; DNA: TGCGCCAGCAGCCAGAGCCGGGACAGCCGCTCCTACGAGCAGTACTTC; CDR3: CASSQSRDSRSYEQYF
size: .; J: TRBJ2-7; D: .; V: TRBV20-1; DNA: TGCAGTGGGGGCGGCGGGGCCTACGAGCAGTACTTC; CDR3: CSGGGGAYEQYF
size: .; J: TRBJ2-5; D: .; V: TRBV29-1; DNA: TGCAGCGTCACGACAGGCGTGAAGTACCAAGAGACCCAGTACTTC; CDR3: CSVTTGVKYQETQYF
size: few; J: TRBJ1-1; D: .; V: TRBV20-1; DNA: TGCAGTGCGGCAACACTCCTGAACACTGAAGCTTTCTTT; CDR3: CSAATLLNTEAFF